Listed here are 14 T cell receptor beta chains from one sample, sequenced in a study of B cell selection in AIRE deficiency. Repertoires were generated with immunoSEQ multiplex PCR, while TCRdb's copy carries only in-frame clones and drops some. The profile shows more than 25,000 clones, just under 97% of them singletons. Sorting defined conventional CD4 T cells as CD4+CD127+. Sample: CD4+CD127+ conventional T cells sorted from PBMCs. The receptors come from a human donor in good health.

The CDR3 sequence is CASSTNLGFEQYF. CDR3 nucleotides: TGTGCCAGTTCAACTAACCTAGGCTTCGAGCAGTACTTC. This sequence joins TRBV6-1 and TRBJ2-7; D remains unclear. Germline-derived CDR1 and CDR2 are MNHNS and SASEGT. V was clipped by 9 bases and J by 6 bases, with 18 bases between them. The CDR3 covers 13 residues.

The chain carries TRBV4-2 and TRBJ1-4; D gene ambiguous. Trimming removed 0 bases from V and 7 bases from J, with 12 bases in between. This CDR3 has 15 amino acids. CDR1 is LGHNA, CDR2 YNFKEQ, per germline. The CDR3: CASSQDPPTREKLFF. The CDR3 DNA follows: TGTGCCAGCAGCCAAGATCCCCCGACCCGTGAAAAACTGTTTTTT.

The V call is TRBV19, the J call TRBJ2-7, with unresolved D. CDR3 length equals 16 residues. Germline V gene sequence: CDR1 LNHDA, CDR2 SQIVND (reference sequence). The germline V and J ends were trimmed by 3 bases and 0 bases, with 15 bases remaining between them. CDR3 in amino acids: CASSIQMGISSYEQYF. The CDR3, as DNA: TGTGCCAGTAGTATCCAGATGGGGATTAGCTCCTACGAGCAGTACTTC. The full variable domain, in which reference TRBV19 and TRBJ2-7 provide the parts outside the CDR3, is DGGITQSPKYLFRKEGQNVTLSCEQNLNHDAMYWYRQDPGQGLRLIYYSQIVNDFQKGDIAEGYSVSREKKESFPLTVTSAQKNPTAFYLCASSIQMGISSYEQYFGPGTRLTVT.

V usage is TRBV19 and J usage is TRBJ2-3; TRBD2 is a possible D gene (6 bases). With 2 bases removed from V and 0 bases from J, the gap between germline ends came to 12 bases. From germline, CDR1 is LNHDA and CDR2 SQIVND (reference sequence). The CDR3 runs to 16 residues. The CDR3 loop is CASSIIRGTSTDTQYF. The CDR3 bases are TGTGCCAGTAGTATAATACGGGGGACTAGCACAGATACGCAGTATTTT. The whole variable domain, filled in from reference TRBV19 and TRBJ2-3, reads DGGITQSPKYLFRKEGQNVTLSCEQNLNHDAMYWYRQDPGQGLRLIYYSQIVNDFQKGDIAEGYSVSREKKESFPLTVTSAQKNPTAFYLCASSIIRGTSTDTQYFGPGTRLTVL.

V gene TRBV18 combines with J gene TRBJ1-1; D is possibly TRBD1 (5 bases). Trimming pared 4 bases from V and 2 bases from J, leaving 14 bases between. The CDR3 contains 15 residues. Germline V lookup: CDR1 KGHSH, CDR2 LQKENI. The DNA of the CDR3 is TGTGCCAGCTCACTGGCAGGGAGATTAAACACTGAAGCTTTCTTT. Translated, it gives CASSLAGRLNTEAFF.

The chain is built from TRBV5-6 and TRBJ2-1, with TRBD2 identical over 9 bases. Germline loops: CDR1 SGHDT, CDR2 YYEEEE. Trimming cost V 6 bases and J 7 bases; bases outside gene matches: 11. The CDR3 extends over 15 amino acids. The CDR3 loop is CASIISGRSPNEQFF. CDR3 nucleotides: TGTGCCAGCATCATTAGCGGGAGATCTCCTAATGAGCAGTTCTTC.

The rearrangement joins TRBV5-1 to TRBJ2-7, with TRBD2 identical over 8 bases. The V segment lost 4 bases and the J segment 1 base; nucleotides outside the gene matches: 10. Germline V gene lookup returns CDR1 SGHRS and CDR2 YFSETQ. This CDR3 is 16 amino acids long. The CDR3 sequence: CASSPGVAGNSYEQYF. CDR3 bases: TGCGCCAGCAGCCCCGGGGTAGCGGGGAATTCCTACGAGCAGTACTTC. The variable domain in full, completed from reference TRBV5-1 and TRBJ2-7, reads KAGVTQTPRYLIKTRGQQVTLSCSPISGHRSVSWYQQTPGQGLQFLFEYFSETQRNKGNFPGRFSGRQFSNSRSEMNVSTLELGDSALYLCASSPGVAGNSYEQYFGPGTRLTVT.

The chain uses TRBV2 and TRBJ1-1; 9 bases agree with TRBD1. Germline V gives CDR1 SNHLY, CDR2 FYNNEI. This CDR3 is 21 amino acids long. Germline trimming cut 6 bases from V and 1 base from J; bases unmatched to any gene: 24. CDR3 nucleotides: TGTGCCAGCAGGGCTGGGCCCGGACAGGGGCAAAAAACATGGCCGAACACTGAAGCTTTCTTT. This encodes CASRAGPGQGQKTWPNTEAFF.

The rearrangement uses TRBV10-2 and TRBJ2-4; tentative D call: TRBD2 (5 bases). Germline CDR1 reads WSHSY; CDR2 reads SAAADI. The CDR3 length is 15 residues. V was pared by 4 bases and J by 3 bases, with 13 bases between. This chain's CDR3 is CASSGTAADKNIQYF. For the CDR3, the DNA is TGCGCCAGCAGTGGCACAGCGGCAGACAAAAACATTCAGTACTTC.

This clone appeared a single time. The chain uses TRBV6-6 and TRBJ1-5; D unresolved. V was pared by 7 bases and J by 1 base, with 14 bases between. Germline V gene sequence: CDR1 MNHNY, CDR2 SVGAGI (reference sequence). There are 15 residues in the CDR3. CDR3 bases: TGTGCCAGCACCTGGCGGCTTATGAGCAATCAGCCCCAGCATTTT. Translating it yields CASTWRLMSNQPQHF.

The CDR3 reads CASSLKGQGLDEQYF. CDR3 DNA: TGTGCCAGCAGCTTAAAGGGACAGGGTTTGGACGAGCAGTACTTC. The chain combines TRBV7-9 with TRBJ2-7; TRBD1 agrees at 9 bases. The CDR3 totals 15 residues. From germline, CDR1 is SEHNR and CDR2 FQNEAQ (reference sequence). The junction had 7 bases not matched to a gene; V was cut back by 2 bases and J by 5 bases.

The rearrangement joins TRBV2 to TRBJ1-6; 7 bases fit TRBD1. This CDR3 spans 15 amino acids. Germline trimming cut 7 bases from V and 4 bases from J; bases unmatched to any gene: 7. In germline, CDR1 is SNHLY, CDR2 FYNNEI. Here the CDR3 DNA reads TGTGCCAGCACTAGGACAGGAGTTTATAATTCACCCCTCCACTTT. Translating it yields CASTRTGVYNSPLHF.

The chain links TRBV27 to TRBJ1-1; maybe TRBD1 (5 bases). Between the trimmed V and J ends, which lost 6 bases and 9 bases, there was a span of 20 bases. This CDR3 region has 14 residues. The germline gives CDR1 MNHEY, CDR2 SMNVEV (reference sequence). CDR3 residues: CASSPAGTEDQAFF. DNA of the CDR3: TGTGCCAGCAGCCCCGCCGGGACGGAGGACCAAGCTTTCTTT.

The gene calls are TRBV7-9 and TRBJ1-4; perhaps TRBD1 as D (5 bases). This CDR3 region has 14 residues. Trimming cost V 7 bases and J 4 bases, with 13 bases left between them. The V gene's germline CDR1 is SEHNR and CDR2 FQNEAQ (reference sequence). The CDR3: CASKTDEYNEKLFF. The CDR3 region has the DNA TGTGCCAGCAAGACAGACGAATATAATGAAAAACTGTTTTTT.